These 7 T cell receptor beta chains came from one sample sequenced in a study of CD8 T cells in ankylosing spondylitis. Via MiXCR, TCRdb re-called the 5' RACE reads, giving one row per CDR3 protein. The sample gives some 270,000 distinct CDR3 sequences, roughly 32% of which show up once; about 4% is in the top ten. The sample was blood, either unsorted or a sorted T cell fraction (not recorded which). Source of these receptors: a male donor with ankylosing spondylitis or in good health (not recorded which).

The chain uses TRBV12-3 or TRBV12-4 and TRBJ2-7; the D gene could be TRBD1 or TRBD2 (5 bases each). V was clipped by 3 bases and J by 4 bases, with 10 bases between them. This CDR3 is built from 13 residues. The CDR3 region is CASSLGVVYEQYF. The CDR3 DNA reads as TGTGCCAGCAGTTTGGGGGTGGTGTACGAGCAGTACTTC.

V and J are TRBV5-1 and TRBJ2-7, with a weak D call TRBD1 (6 bases). The V and J ends lost 0 bases and 3 bases respectively, with 19 bases between them. The germline V gene has CDR1 SGHRS and CDR2 YFSETQ. This CDR3 comprises 17 residues. DNA for the CDR3: TGCGCCAGCAGCTTGGGGGACCATTCCGGGACATACTACGAGCAGTACTTC. Translating it yields CASSLGDHSGTYYEQYF.

This clonotype has a count of ten or more. The chain has TRBV12-3 or TRBV12-4 and TRBJ2-7; TRBD2 aligns across 11 bases. V was clipped by 6 bases and J by 4 bases; unmatched bases: 8. The CDR3 loop spans 15 amino acids. DNA for the CDR3: TGTGCCAGCAGCCCAGCGGGACTAGCGGAGTACGAGCAGTACTTC. Amino acid sequence: CASSPAGLAEYEQYF.

There are many counts of this clonotype. The rearrangement joins TRBV29-1 to TRBJ2-1; D gene ambiguous. This CDR3 is built from 12 residues. Trimming removed 0 bases from V and 6 bases from J, with 6 bases in between. Looked up from germline, CDR1 is SQVTM and CDR2 is ANQGSEA. The CDR3: CSVEDRSNEQFF. In DNA form, the CDR3 reads TGCAGCGTTGAAGACCGGTCCAATGAGCAGTTCTTC.

This clonotype has a handful of counts. The rearrangement links TRBV29-1 to TRBJ2-3, with a tentative D call TRBD1 (5 bases). Trimming cost V 6 bases and J 2 bases, with 15 bases left between them. This CDR3 is built from 14 residues. Per germline, CDR1 SQVTM and CDR2 ANQGSEA. In DNA form, the CDR3 reads TGCAGCGTATCTTTAACCGGACACACAGATACGCAGTATTTT. This translates into CSVSLTGHTDTQYF.

This chain uses TRBV3-1 with TRBJ2-5; D is possibly TRBD1 (6 bases). The CDR3 runs 14 residues. Trimming pared 6 bases from V and 5 bases from J, leaving 16 bases between. CDR1 and CDR2 from the germline V gene are LGHDT and YNNKEL (reference sequence). The CDR3 region has the DNA TGTGCCAGCAGAGCAGGGGCAGTCGAGGAGACCCAGTACTTC. The encoded protein is CASRAGAVEETQYF.

This clonotype was observed a handful of times. The genes are TRBV30 and TRBJ2-7; D gene ambiguous. The CDR3 length is 15 residues. Trimming pared 1 base from V and 2 bases from J, leaving 15 bases between. Germline lookup yields CDR1 GTSNPN and CDR2 SVGIG (reference sequence). The CDR3 DNA is TGTGCCTGGAGTGCCGATGAATGGAAGACCTACGAGCAGTACTTC. Residues: CAWSADEWKTYEQYF.